The 30 T cell receptor beta chains below all came from one sample that was sequenced in a study of blood T cell repertoires in COVID-19. Clones were read by immunoSEQ multiplex PCR, and TCRdb kept only the in-frame ones, dropping some. This sample carries 300,000 to 450,000 clones, approximately 89% of them seen once, and the ten largest clones take around 3.9%. The sequenced material came from peripheral blood. The receptors derive from a woman in her fifties or sixties with COVID-19, enrolled during active disease.

The CDR3 region is CASSQDMLRKRGGRNEQFF. The CDR3, as DNA: TGTGCCAGCAGCCAAGATATGTTGCGGAAGCGGGGGGGCAGAAATGAGCAGTTCTTC. The genes are TRBV3-1 (or the pseudogene TRBV3-2) and TRBJ2-1, with 10 positions matching TRBD2. The CDR3 length is 19 residues. V lost 0 bases, J lost 7 bases, and 15 bases stayed unmatched. The germline V gene encodes CDR1 LGHDT and CDR2 YNNKEL (reference sequence).

The CDR3 is CASSEGGQRGYGYTF. The CDR3 bases are TGTGCCAGCAGTGAAGGAGGTCAACGCGGCTATGGCTACACCTTC. V and J are TRBV2 and TRBJ1-2; D is unclear. This CDR3 contains 15 residues. V lost 1 base and J 4 bases, leaving 13 bases between the germline ends. Germline V lookup: CDR1 SNHLY, CDR2 FYNNEI.

The chain uses TRBV18 and TRBJ1-2, with 9 positions matching TRBD1. The CDR3 totals 18 residues. Per the germline V gene, CDR1 is KGHSH and CDR2 is LQKENI. V was clipped by 2 bases and J by 2 bases; unmatched bases: 12. The CDR3 nucleotides are TGTGCCAGCTCACCAGTAGACACAGGGGGCGCTTACAACTATGGCTACACCTTC. It specifies CASSPVDTGGAYNYGYTF.

V and J are TRBV11-3 and TRBJ2-5; TRBD2 matches 14 bases. CDR3 length: 17 residues. CDR1 is SGHNT, CDR2 YENEEA, per germline. Losses at the gene ends were 5 bases for V and 2 bases for J; bases not matched to a gene: 7. The CDR3 region has the DNA TGTGCCAGCAGCCCCGGACTAGCGGGGGGCCCACAAGAGACCCAGTACTTC. This gives the protein CASSPGLAGGPQETQYF. The full variable domain, rest sourced from reference TRBV11-3 and TRBJ2-5, is EAGVVQSPRYKIIEKKQPVAFWCNPISGHNTLYWYLQNLGQGPELLIRYENEEAVDDSQLPKDRFSAERLKGVDSTLKIQPAELGDSAVYLCASSPGLAGGPQETQYFGPGTRLLVL.

The chain recombines TRBV21-1 with TRBJ1-2; the table names TRBD1, a call not compared with the DNA. TRBV21-1 is deemed a pseudogene. This CDR3 comprises 15 residues. CDR3 protein: CASMGDTGVDYGYTF. The CDR3 DNA sequence: TGTGCCAGTATGGGGGATACAGGGGTGGACTATGGCTACACCTTC.

This clone was picked up one time. This rearrangement joins TRBV5-8 to TRBJ1-2; weak D call: TRBD1 (6 bases). The CDR3 length is 13 residues. In germline, CDR1 is SGHTS, CDR2 YDEGEE. Trimming stripped 0 bases from V and 8 bases from J, with 11 bases between. The CDR3 region has the DNA TGTGCCAGCAGCTTGGACAGGGTGGGGGGCTACACCTTC. This sequence encodes CASSLDRVGGYTF.

The rearrangement joins TRBV6-6 to TRBJ1-5; 8 nucleotides match TRBD1. Germline loops: CDR1 MNHNY, CDR2 SVGAGI (reference sequence). Trimming cost V 2 bases and J 3 bases; bases outside gene matches: 3. The CDR3 runs to 15 residues. CDR3 coding DNA: TGTGCCAGCAGTTACGGACAGGGTTACAATCAGCCCCAGCATTTT. Its protein is CASSYGQGYNQPQHF.

The genes are TRBV5-1 and TRBJ2-5; 9 bases line up with TRBD1. J was trimmed by 1 base and V by 4 bases; bases with no gene match: 5. The CDR3 extends over 15 amino acids. Germline V gene data show CDR1 as SGHRS and CDR2 as YFSETQ. CDR3 loop: CASSRGTGTQETQYF. The DNA for the CDR3 is TGCGCCAGCAGCCGAGGGACAGGGACCCAAGAGACCCAGTACTTC.

The J gene is TRBJ2-7, the V gene TRBV4-1; 10 bases align to TRBD1. Germline V gene sequence: CDR1 MGHRA, CDR2 YSYEKL. This CDR3 spans 17 amino acids. The V gene end was trimmed by 1 base and the J gene end by 3 bases; junction bases not matched to a gene: 9. CDR3: CASSQASGTGANYEQYF. The CDR3, as DNA: TGCGCCAGCAGCCAAGCCTCCGGGACAGGGGCTAACTACGAGCAGTACTTC.

On this clone itself: This sample also contains other DNA sequences that code for the same CDR3. V is TRBV6-6 and J is TRBJ1-2; D call uncertain. Germline values: CDR1 MNHNY, CDR2 SVGAGI (reference sequence). This CDR3 is 9 amino acids long. The ends were cut back, 2 bases at V and 12 bases at J, with 4 bases in the middle. The CDR3: CASSYPNTF. In DNA, the CDR3 is TGTGCCAGCAGTTACCCTAACACCTTC.

The genes are TRBV7-2 and TRBJ1-2; tentative D call: TRBD1 (5 bases). The CDR3 runs 14 residues. The germline gives CDR1 SGHTA, CDR2 FQGNSA. The V end lost 2 bases, the J end lost 5 bases, and 12 bases lay between the germline ends. The CDR3 protein is CASSLRGSFYGYTF. Written as DNA, the CDR3 is TGTGCCAGCAGCTTACGGGGGTCCTTTTATGGCTACACCTTC.

This sequence joins TRBV19 and TRBJ2-2; TRBD1 agrees at 7 bases. With V trimmed by 6 bases and J by 2 bases, 6 bases remained unmatched. Germline V gene sequence: CDR1 LNHDA, CDR2 SQIVND (reference sequence). The CDR3 is made up of 15 amino acids. DNA for the CDR3: TGTGCCAGTAGGTCCGGGACAGCCAACACCGGGGAGCTGTTTTTT. It is translated as CASRSGTANTGELFF.

The V and J genes are TRBV11-2 and TRBJ1-2, with no clear D. This CDR3 has 14 amino acids. Trimming shortened V by 6 bases and J by 8 bases, and 19 bases separated the two germline ends. Germline V gives CDR1 SGHAT, CDR2 FQNNGV. The CDR3, as DNA: TGTGCCAGCAGGCCCCCCAGGCCGGGAGGGGGCTACACCTTC. Translated, it gives CASRPPRPGGGYTF.

The gene calls are TRBV19 and TRBJ1-2, with D unresolved. Trimming removed 4 bases from V and 6 bases from J, with 15 bases in between. Per the germline V gene, CDR1 is LNHDA and CDR2 is SQIVND (reference sequence). This CDR3 contains 14 residues. The CDR3 coding sequence is TGTGCCAGTAGTACCCCGGGGAGGGTCGATGGCTACACCTTC. Protein sequence: CASSTPGRVDGYTF.

The V and J genes are TRBV27 and TRBJ1-2; TRBD1 agrees at 9 bases. Germline CDR1 and CDR2: MNHEY and SMNVEV (reference sequence). CDR3 length: 14 residues. V shed 6 bases and J 2 bases; nucleotides not matched to a gene: 4. CDR3: CASSRTGVNYGYTF. CDR3 coding DNA: TGTGCCAGCAGCCGGACAGGGGTAAACTATGGCTACACCTTC.

This clone has only a few counts. V usage is TRBV7-9 and J usage is TRBJ1-2; 7 bases map to TRBD1. In germline, CDR1 is SEHNR, CDR2 FQNEAQ (reference sequence). CDR3 length equals 13 residues. Trimming cost V 5 bases and J 2 bases; bases outside gene matches: 2. CDR3 DNA sequence: TGTGCCAGCAGCGTGGGACAGAACTATGGCTACACCTTC. Amino acid sequence: CASSVGQNYGYTF.

This chain links TRBV19 with TRBJ1-5; 7 bases map to TRBD1. This CDR3 has 17 amino acids. CDR1 is LNHDA, CDR2 SQIVND, per germline (reference sequence). Trimming removed 5 bases from V and 7 bases from J; junction bases left unmatched: 17. The CDR3 region has the DNA TGTGCCAGTAGTCCCTCCCAGAGGGGGGCGACAGGGCAGCCCCAGCATTTT. Protein: CASSPSQRGATGQPQHF.

This clone was picked up a small number of times. The V and J genes are TRBV30 and TRBJ2-7; the D gene is possibly TRBD2 (6 bases). Germline V gene lookup returns CDR1 GTSNPN and CDR2 SVGIG (reference sequence). The ends were cut back, 6 bases at V and 4 bases at J, with 22 bases in the middle. This CDR3 is built from 15 residues. The CDR3 DNA reads as TGTGCCTGTATGCTAGGGTCCTCGGGGGTTTACGAGCAGTACTTC. This encodes CACMLGSSGVYEQYF.

The chain has TRBV5-4 and TRBJ2-1; tentatively, D is TRBD2 (5 bases). The CDR3 contains 12 residues. V lost 4 bases to trimming and J lost 10 bases, with 12 bases between them. Looked up from germline, CDR1 is SGHNT and CDR2 is YYREEE (reference sequence). The CDR3 nucleotides are TGTGCCAGCAGCCCGGACGGGATAGAGCAGTTCTTC. Protein product: CASSPDGIEQFF.

DNA of the CDR3: TGTGCCAGCTCGATACAGGGGCGCCTAGCCAAAAACATTCAGTACTTC. Protein: CASSIQGRLAKNIQYF. This rearrangement joins TRBV2 to TRBJ2-4; 7 bases are a match to TRBD1. Germline CDR1 is SNHLY and CDR2 is FYNNEI. V lost 8 bases and J lost 0; bases outside the gene matches: 10. This CDR3 contains 16 residues.

The chain recombines TRBV6-5 with TRBJ2-2; the match to TRBD1 covers 7 bases. CDR3 length: 14 amino acids. The germline CDR1 and CDR2 sequences are MNHEY and SVGAGI. The trim removed 6 bases at V and 7 bases at J, leaving 8 bases unmatched. CDR3 in amino acids: CASRTTGIIGELFF. The CDR3 nucleotides are TGTGCCAGCAGGACGACAGGGATAATCGGGGAGCTGTTTTTT.

This clone was seen a handful of times. The chain links TRBV28 to TRBJ1-1; possible D gene TRBD1, 5 bases. From germline, CDR1 is MDHEN and CDR2 SYDVKM. V gave up 4 bases and J gave up 0 bases, with 18 bases separating them. The CDR3 sequence is 17 residues long. The CDR3 region has the DNA TGTGCCAGCAGTTCCCCATCAGGGAGGAACATGAACACTGAAGCTTTCTTT. Its protein is CASSSPSGRNMNTEAFF.

CDR3 sequence: CAREGTGKYSGYTF. CDR3 in DNA: TGTGCCAGAGAAGGGACAGGGAAATATTCTGGCTACACCTTC. The chain joins TRBV2 to TRBJ1-2; 9 bases map to TRBD1. The CDR3 consists of 14 residues. The germline V gene encodes CDR1 SNHLY and CDR2 FYNNEI. Trimming took 9 bases from V and 7 from J; bases not matched to a gene: 12.

DNA of the CDR3: TGTGCCAGCAGCTGGACAGGGACCCTCTATGGCTACACCTTC. It codes for CASSWTGTLYGYTF. The genes are TRBV5-6 and TRBJ1-2; 8 nucleotides agree with TRBD1. The CDR3 sequence is 14 residues long. Per the germline V gene, CDR1 is SGHDT and CDR2 is YYEEEE. The V segment lost 3 bases and the J segment 4 bases; nucleotides outside the gene matches: 5.

The chain has TRBV7-3 and TRBJ2-5; 9 bases match TRBD1. CDR1 and CDR2 from the germline V gene are SGHTA and FQGTGA. The CDR3 is made up of 15 amino acids. V was pared by 6 bases and J by 4 bases, with 9 bases of the junction left unmatched. The CDR3 coding sequence is TGTGCCAGCAGTCCTAACAGGGGGCGTGGAGAGACCCAGTACTTC. Residues: CASSPNRGRGETQYF.

The V and J genes are TRBV11-2 and TRBJ1-2; D is undetermined. This CDR3 is 14 amino acids long. Trimming took 1 base from V and 6 from J, leaving 12 bases between them. Germline lookup yields CDR1 SGHAT and CDR2 FQNNGV. The chain's CDR3 is CASSLATVVHGYTF. DNA for the CDR3: TGTGCCAGCAGCTTAGCAACTGTCGTCCATGGCTACACCTTC.

V and J are TRBV20-1 and TRBJ2-3; D is possibly TRBD1 (6 bases). Germline values: CDR1 DFQATT, CDR2 SNEGSKA (reference sequence). Trimming shortened V by 6 bases and J by 5 bases, and 9 bases separated the two germline ends. The CDR3 totals 11 residues. DNA for the CDR3: TGCAGTGCAACAGGGAGAGATACGCAGTATTTT. Protein sequence: CSATGRDTQYF.

The V and J genes are TRBV7-9 and TRBJ1-2, with D unclear. CDR1 SEHNR and CDR2 FQNEAQ come from the germline V gene (reference sequence). The CDR3 consists of 13 residues. V lost 5 bases, J lost 3 bases, and 10 bases lay in between. In DNA form, the CDR3 reads TGTGCCAGCAGCCGGGAGGCTCACTATGGCTACACCTTC. Protein: CASSREAHYGYTF.

The chain has TRBV5-5 and TRBJ2-3; 8 bases match TRBD2. Germline CDR1 and CDR2: SGHKS and YYEKEE (reference sequence). V lost 4 bases to trimming and J lost 1 base; unmatched junction nucleotides: 5. The CDR3 runs to 15 residues. The CDR3 nucleotides are TGTGCCAGCAGCCCGCTAGCGGGCGGCACAGATACGCAGTATTTT. Protein: CASSPLAGGTDTQYF.

The chain couples TRBV7-9 to TRBJ1-6; tentatively, D is TRBD1 (5 bases). CDR1 and CDR2 (germline): SEHNR, FQNEAQ (reference sequence). The CDR3 is made up of 16 amino acids. V gave up 2 bases and J gave up 0 bases, with 8 bases separating them. In nucleotides, the CDR3 is TGTGCCAGCAGCTTATGGGGCTACTCCTATAATTCACCCCTCCACTTT. Residues: CASSLWGYSYNSPLHF.